The count of the clone carrying this T cell receptor beta chain is one. The sample belongs to a study of OX40 agonist ivuxolimab in advanced cancers. Clones were read by immunoSEQ multiplex PCR, and TCRdb kept only the in-frame ones, dropping some. Seen here are over 55,000 clones, 91% observed once, and the top ten hold under 2%. The sequence was obtained from an adult with an advanced solid tumor such as melanoma, head and neck, liver or kidney cancer. The sample here was CD4+ or CD8+ T cells sorted from blood, taken in a trial of the OX40 agonist ivuxolimab.

The CDR3 DNA sequence: TGCAGCGTTGAGTCTGCAGGTTTGGGCTACACCTTC. This sequence encodes CSVESAGLGYTF. V gene TRBV29-1 combines with J gene TRBJ1-2; D ambiguous. Trimming removed 3 bases from V and 8 bases from J, with 13 bases in between. The germline V gene has CDR1 SQVTM and CDR2 ANQGSEA. CDR3 length: 12 amino acids.